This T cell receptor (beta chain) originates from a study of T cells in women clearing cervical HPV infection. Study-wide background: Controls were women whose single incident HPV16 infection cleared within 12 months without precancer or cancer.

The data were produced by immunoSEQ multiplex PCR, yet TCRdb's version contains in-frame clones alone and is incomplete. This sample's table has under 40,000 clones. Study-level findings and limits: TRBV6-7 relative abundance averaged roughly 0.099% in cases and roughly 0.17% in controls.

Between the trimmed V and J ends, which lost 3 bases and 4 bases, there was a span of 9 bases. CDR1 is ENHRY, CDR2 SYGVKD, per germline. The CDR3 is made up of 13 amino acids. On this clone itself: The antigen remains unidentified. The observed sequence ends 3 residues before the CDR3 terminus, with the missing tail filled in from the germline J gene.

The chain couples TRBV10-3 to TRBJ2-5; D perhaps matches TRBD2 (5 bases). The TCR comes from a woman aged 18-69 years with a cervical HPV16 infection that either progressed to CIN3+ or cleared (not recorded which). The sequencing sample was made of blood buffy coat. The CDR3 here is CAISDPRGETQYF. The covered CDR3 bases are TGTGCCATCAGTGATCCCCGGGGAGAGACC.